This TCR beta chain comes out of a study of blood T cell repertoires in COVID-19. Study-wide context: The samples span acute and convalescent COVID-19 from the United States, Italy and Spain.

The germline gives CDR1 SGHTA, CDR2 FQGNSA. The CDR3 is made up of 17 amino acids. J lost 5 bases, V lost 5 bases, and 13 bases had no gene match. Sequencing used immunoSEQ multiplex PCR; TCRdb keeps in-frame clones, though not all of them. This sample has 45,000 to 55,000 clones, with over 75% found just once. This clonotype was obtained from a man older than 75 with COVID-19, enrolled during active disease. The chain has TRBV7-2 and TRBJ1-1; 11 bases align to TRBD1. The sample taken for sequencing was peripheral blood. DNA for the CDR3: TGTGCCAGCAGCGTAGTTGCTCTCCGGGACAGGGGGACTGAAGCTTTCTTT. The encoded protein is CASSVVALRDRGTEAFF.